Below, 10 T cell receptor beta chains from the same sample are listed, as sequenced in a study of T cell changes during pregnancy in multiple sclerosis. TCRdb's table, derived via immunoSEQ multiplex PCR, lists solely in-frame clones and lacks some. The top ten clones hold 0.75% to 0.85% of a sample with some 37,000 clones, roughly nine tenths of them seen once. The source was CD4+ T cells from peripheral blood mononuclear cells, collected before pregnancy. The source is a female donor with multiple sclerosis, enrolled in a pregnancy study.

The sample holds one count of this clone. J is TRBJ2-5 and V is TRBV5-1; D is possibly TRBD2 (6 bases). The CDR3 spans 15 residues. V was shortened by 0 bases and J by 4 bases, with 13 bases between the two germline ends. Germline V lookup: CDR1 SGHRS, CDR2 YFSETQ. The CDR3 protein is CASSLEQVGGETQYF. The CDR3 DNA reads as TGCGCCAGCAGCTTGGAGCAGGTGGGAGGAGAGACCCAGTACTTC.

The rearrangement joins TRBV7-2 to TRBJ2-7, with 8 bases lining up with TRBD2. V was clipped by 4 bases and J by 5 bases; unmatched bases: 16. The CDR3 is 17 residues long. Germline CDR1 SGHTA, CDR2 FQGNSA. CDR3 nucleotides: TGTGCCAGCAGCTATATTGTCCCCGGGACTAGAAAAAACGAGCAGTACTTC. This gives the protein CASSYIVPGTRKNEQYF. Complete variable domain (other parts from reference TRBV7-2 and TRBJ2-7): GAGVSQSPSNKVTEKGKDVELRCDPISGHTALYWYRQSLGQGLEFLIYFQGNSAPDKSGLPSDRFSAERTGGSVSTLTIQRTQQEDSAVYLCASSYIVPGTRKNEQYFGPGTRLTVT.

The chain recombines TRBV6-1 with TRBJ2-7; D gene ambiguous. Germline V gene data show CDR1 as MNHNS and CDR2 as SASEGT. The CDR3 loop spans 15 amino acids. The V gene lost 5 bases and the J gene lost 2 bases, with 16 bases spanning the gap. In nucleotides, the CDR3 is TGTGCCAGCAGTCCCCGTAGCAGTGCGACCTACGAGCAGTACTTC. Protein: CASSPRSSATYEQYF.

The chain couples TRBV6-1 to TRBJ1-5; the match to TRBD1 covers 8 bases. The V gene's germline CDR1 is MNHNS and CDR2 SASEGT. The CDR3 has 15 residues. V dropped 7 bases and J dropped 1; count of bases not matched to a gene: 6. The CDR3 DNA is TGTGCCAGCACCTGGACAGGGATGAGCAATCAGCCCCAGCATTTT. Residues: CASTWTGMSNQPQHF.

In nucleotides, the CDR3 is TGCAGCGTTAGACACTCCTACGAGCAGTACTTC. This codes for CSVRHSYEQYF. The chain employs TRBV29-1 and TRBJ2-7, with D hard to call. This CDR3 comprises 11 residues. From germline, CDR1 is SQVTM and CDR2 ANQGSEA. V shed 5 bases and J shed 0 bases, with 5 bases lying between them.

This clone was seen just once. The chain combines TRBV5-1 with TRBJ2-2, with TRBD1 identical over 7 bases. Trimming at V came to 3 bases and at J to 5 bases, leaving 7 bases not matched to a gene. In germline, CDR1 is SGHRS, CDR2 YFSETQ. The CDR3 sequence is 15 residues long. The CDR3: CASSSGTVGTGELFF. Written as DNA, the CDR3 is TGCGCCAGCAGCTCCGGGACAGTCGGGACCGGGGAGCTGTTTTTT.

This CDR3 reads CASSTESYTEAFF. The CDR3 DNA is TGTGCCAGCAGCACGGAGAGTTATACTGAAGCTTTCTTT. This chain uses TRBV6-1 with TRBJ1-1; unclear D gene. The ends were cut back, 6 bases at V and 5 bases at J, with 13 bases in the middle. CDR3 size: 13 residues. Germline values: CDR1 MNHNS, CDR2 SASEGT.

V and J are TRBV11-3 and TRBJ2-3; 13 bases align to TRBD2. After removal of 3 bases from V and 3 bases from J, the junction contained 3 bases not matched to a gene. Germline values: CDR1 SGHNT, CDR2 YENEEA. This CDR3 is built from 16 residues. DNA for the CDR3: TGTGCCAGCAGCTTGGGGACTAGCGGGGCAACAGATACGCAGTATTTT. It translates to CASSLGTSGATDTQYF.

The chain joins TRBV5-8 to TRBJ1-5; 9 bases line up with TRBD1. Looked up from germline, CDR1 is SGHTS and CDR2 is YDEGEE. V was pared by 4 bases and J by 7 bases, with 9 bases of the junction left unmatched. This CDR3 region has 15 residues. The CDR3 DNA sequence: TGTGCCAGCAGCCGCCGGGACAGGGTGAACCAGCCCCAGCATTTT. As protein: CASSRRDRVNQPQHF.

The rearrangement uses TRBV6-4 and TRBJ2-7; 9 positions agree with TRBD2. The CDR3 consists of 16 residues. Germline V CDR1 and CDR2: MRHNA, SNTAGT. After removal of 1 base from V and 4 bases from J, the junction contained 8 bases not matched to a gene. The CDR3 nucleotides read TGTGCCAGCAGTGACTACCATCTAGCGGGATTTTACGAGCAGTACTTC. Protein: CASSDYHLAGFYEQYF.